A selection of T cell receptor beta chains follows, all from one sample in a study of blood T cell repertoires in COVID-19. Profiling relied on immunoSEQ multiplex PCR, and the TCRdb table lists in-frame clones only, not all of them. This table holds a few hundred thousand clones, about 82% found once. Sequencing input: peripheral blood. The receptors were sampled from a woman in her forties or fifties with acute or convalescent COVID-19. Both conserved end residues are trimmed from each CDR3.

J gene | V gene | CDR3 protein
TRBJ1-4 | TRBV6-2/TRBV6-3 | ASSYSGTANEKLF
TRBJ2-5 | TRBV19 | ASSISHSQETQY
TRBJ2-7 | TRBV27 | ASTGLAGDGLYEQY
TRBJ1-4 | TRBV2 | ASSEFRGGGEKLF
TRBJ2-5 | TRBV5-1 | ASSRGLAGQETQY
TRBJ2-5 | TRBV28 | ASSFPGQGRETQY
TRBJ2-1 | TRBV6-5 | ASSTGPYNEQF
TRBJ2-5 | TRBV2 | ASRTTGARLAGLQETQY
TRBJ2-7 | TRBV19 | ASSIGRLYEQY
TRBJ1-1 | TRBV4-1 | ASSQRDRANTEAF
TRBJ2-5 | TRBV5-1 | ASSIGRTQETQY
TRBJ2-7 | TRBV6-5 | ASSYQSGTSAEQY
TRBJ1-3 | TRBV6-5 | ASSYSSPRSGNTIY